Listed below are T cell receptor beta chains from one sample, sequenced in a study of immune evolution from preneoplasia to lung adenocarcinoma. Only in-frame clones appear in the TCRdb table, and some are missing; sequencing was by immunoSEQ multiplex PCR. The profile shows fewer than 12,000 clones, approximately 85% of them singletons. Input material: FFPE minimally invasive lung adenocarcinoma tissue. Receptors were obtained from a person between 65 and 79 years old with lung adenocarcinoma. The CDR3 runs from the conserved cysteine through the conserved F or W. Each record gives: clone size, J gene, D gene, V gene, CDR3 DNA, CDR3 protein. D genes are given only for firm matches. Clone size appears in some rows only: once, few, many, or a class for an expanded clone.

.	TRBJ2-1	.	TRBV5-4	TGTGCCAGCAGCTTGCCCGGCCACAATGAGCAGTTCTTC	CASSLPGHNEQFF
.	TRBJ2-2	.	TRBV7-3	TGTGCCAGCAGCTTAACGGGGTCCACCGGGGAGCTGTTTTTT	CASSLTGSTGELFF
.	TRBJ2-3	TRBD1	TRBV5-1	TGCGCCAGCAGCCGGACAGGGGAGGCAGATACGCAGTATTTT	CASSRTGEADTQYF
few	TRBJ2-7	TRBD2	TRBV6-6	TGTGCCAGCAGTGACTTACTAGCGGGCTACGAGCAGTACTTC	CASSDLLAGYEQYF
.	TRBJ1-1	.	TRBV28	TGTGCCACCCTTTATAATCAAGCTTTCTTT	CATLYNQAFF
once	TRBJ1-5	TRBD1	TRBV30	TGTGCCTGGGGACAGGGCCTAGGTCAGCCCCAGCATTTT	CAWGQGLGQPQHF
.	TRBJ2-2	.	TRBV11-3	TGTGCCAGCAGCTTCAGGGACCCCGGGGAGCTGTTTTTT	CASSFRDPGELFF
.	TRBJ2-5	.	TRBV29-1	TGCAGCGTTGAGGGCAGGGAAAGCGAGACCCAGTACTTC	CSVEGRESETQYF
few	TRBJ1-1	.	TRBV2	TGTGCCAGCAGTGGACAGGCCACTGAAGCTTTCTTT	CASSGQATEAFF
few	TRBJ2-7	TRBD2	TRBV28	TGTGCCAGCAGTACCCCGGGACTAGCGTCCTACGAGCAGTACTTC	CASSTPGLASYEQYF
few	TRBJ2-1	TRBD2	TRBV5-5	TGTGCCAGCAGCCGACCCGGGGGGAGCTCCTACAATGAGCAGTTCTTC	CASSRPGGSSYNEQFF
.	TRBJ1-5	.	TRBV19	TGTGCCAGTACAGTAGGGGGTGTGTGGCCCCAGCATTTT	CASTVGGVWPQHF
.	TRBJ2-3	.	TRBV7-9	TGTGCCAGCAGGAGGAAAGGTCCGGATACGCAGTATTTT	CASRRKGPDTQYF
few	TRBJ1-2	.	TRBV5-8	TGTGCCAGCAGCTTGGAGGGCTATGGCTACACCTTC	CASSLEGYGYTF
.	TRBJ2-3	TRBD1	TRBV5-6	TGTGCCAGCAGCCACGGACAGGGCGACACAGATACGCAGTATTTT	CASSHGQGDTDTQYF
.	TRBJ1-1	.	TRBV13	TGTGCCAGCAGCTTAGGTCCTGTGGGGGTCGACTTT	CASSLGPVGVDF
.	TRBJ1-2	.	TRBV2	TGTGCCAGCAGTGACGACCGCCATGACTACACCTTC	CASSDDRHDYTF
.	TRBJ1-3	TRBD1	TRBV28	TGTGCCTCCCGGACAGGGCGTGCAAAATTCTCTGGAAACACCATATATTTT	CASRTGRAKFSGNTIYF
.	TRBJ2-7	.	TRBV5-4	TGTGCCAGCAGCTTGGCCTCAAGGCCCCCCTACGAGCAGTACTTC	CASSLASRPPYEQYF
.	TRBJ2-3	TRBD1	TRBV30	TGTGCCTGGAGTACGGGACAGGGTCTGAGCACAGATACGCAGTATTTT	CAWSTGQGLSTDTQYF
once	TRBJ2-3	.	TRBV6-5	TGTGCCAGCAGGAGACAGAGCACAGATACGCAGTATTTT	CASRRQSTDTQYF
.	TRBJ2-7	.	TRBV30	TGTGCCGGAACCGGGACTCCGAGCTCCTACGAGCAGTACTTC	CAGTGTPSSYEQYF
.	TRBJ2-1	.	TRBV11-2	TGTGCCAGCAGCTTAGCAATGTCGGTCGGATGGAATGAGCAGTTCTTC	CASSLAMSVGWNEQFF
.	TRBJ2-2	.	TRBV30	TGTGCCAGATCCCTGTCGATTGTGGACACCGGGGAGCTGTTTTTT	CARSLSIVDTGELFF
.	TRBJ2-6	TRBD1	TRBV5-1	TGCGCCAGCGCGGACAGGTCTGGGGCCAACGTCCTGACTTTC	CASADRSGANVLTF
.	TRBJ1-1	.	TRBV4-2	TGTGCCAGCAGCCAAGAGGAACCGAACACTGAAGCTTTCTTT	CASSQEEPNTEAFF
.	TRBJ1-2	TRBD1	TRBV19	TGTGCCAGTAGTGGGGTAGGGGGCCGGTATGGCTACACCTTC	CASSGVGGRYGYTF
.	TRBJ2-2	.	TRBV7-6	TGTGCCAGCAGCTTAATGGCTACGAACACCGGGGAGCTGTTTTTT	CASSLMATNTGELFF
.	TRBJ2-6	.	TRBV2	TGTGCCAGCGGTCTGCTCTCTGGGGCCAACGTCCTGACTTTC	CASGLLSGANVLTF
.	TRBJ2-7	TRBD2	TRBV27	TGTGCCAGCAGTTTAGTTGGCGGGGGATCCTACGAGCAGTACTTC	CASSLVGGGSYEQYF
.	TRBJ2-5	.	TRBV15	TGTGCCACCAGCCTTAACAGGAGAGAAGAGACCCAGTACTTC	CATSLNRREETQYF
.	TRBJ2-7	.	TRBV10-3	TGTGCCATCAGTGATCGTGGGTTAGGACCCTACGAGCAGTACTTC	CAISDRGLGPYEQYF
.	TRBJ1-1	.	TRBV27	TGTGCCAGCAGTTTGCGTGTGGGGAACACTGAAGCTTTCTTT	CASSLRVGNTEAFF
.	TRBJ2-3	.	TRBV7-7	TGTGCTAGCAGCGCTCACGCTCTGCATACGCAGTATTTT	CASSAHALHTQYF
.	TRBJ2-2	TRBD2	TRBV5-5	TGTGCCAGCAGCTTGAGGGTAGCGGGAGGGCCCGGGGAGCTGTTTTTT	CASSLRVAGGPGELFF
.	TRBJ1-3	TRBD1	TRBV30	TGTGCCTTCAGGGGGGGGTCTGGAAACACCATATATTTT	CAFRGGSGNTIYF
once	TRBJ2-7	TRBD1	TRBV2	TGTGCCAGCAATGGGGGACAGGGCTCCGAGCAGTACTTC	CASNGGQGSEQYF
.	TRBJ1-6	TRBD1	TRBV14	TGTGCCAGCAGCCTACAGGGGCTTTATAATTCACCCCTCCACTTT	CASSLQGLYNSPLHF
.	TRBJ2-5	.	TRBV7-6	TGTGCCAGCAGCTTCGGAGGGGGAAAGACCCAGTACTTC	CASSFGGGKTQYF
.	TRBJ2-5	TRBD1	TRBV29-1	TGCAGCGTTGATAGTCAGGGGGCCGTTTCAGAGACCCAGTACTTC	CSVDSQGAVSETQYF
.	TRBJ2-7	TRBD1	TRBV18	TGTGCCAGCTCACCGGGTCCCGGGACAGGGTCGGGCGAGCAGTACTTC	CASSPGPGTGSGEQYF
.	TRBJ1-5	.	TRBV30	TGTGCCTGGAGCGGGGGTATGAGGCAGCCCCAGCATTTT	CAWSGGMRQPQHF
.	TRBJ2-3	TRBD2	TRBV28	TGTGCCAGCACCCCAGCGGGAGGGCCGACAGATACGCAGTATTTT	CASTPAGGPTDTQYF
.	TRBJ2-7	TRBD1	TRBV5-4	TGTGCCAGCAGCTTGGATGACAGGGACGAGCAGTACTTC	CASSLDDRDEQYF
.	TRBJ2-7	.	TRBV2	TGTGCCAGCAGTGAGGGGTTGCAGGGTAGCGAGCAGTACTTC	CASSEGLQGSEQYF
.	TRBJ1-2	.	TRBV30	TGTGCCTCCTCTGGGGGGTATGGCTACACCTTC	CASSGGYGYTF
.	TRBJ2-5	.	TRBV2	TGTGCCAGCAGTCGGGACTTAAACCAAGAGACCCAGTACTTC	CASSRDLNQETQYF
.	TRBJ2-2	TRBD1	TRBV28	TGTGCCAGCAGTACACAGGGGGGCAGGAACACCGGGGAGCTGTTTTTT	CASSTQGGRNTGELFF
.	TRBJ1-2	.	TRBV28	TGTGCCAGCAGTTTATACACGGTTGGGGGGGCCTATGGCTACACCTTC	CASSLYTVGGAYGYTF
.	TRBJ2-7	TRBD1	TRBV6-6	TGTGCCAGCAGTGGGGTCGGCAGGGGGAGCAACGAGCAGTACTTC	CASSGVGRGSNEQYF
.	TRBJ1-2	TRBD1	TRBV30	TGTGCCTGGGAAAACCGGGACAGACGCACGAAGGGCTACACCTTC	CAWENRDRRTKGYTF
.	TRBJ1-2	.	TRBV6-5	TGTGCCAGCAGTGCTCCCAGCGGGAGCTACACCTTC	CASSAPSGSYTF
.	TRBJ1-3	.	TRBV5-1	TGCGCCAGCAGCTATTACAGCCACGACTCTGGAAACACCATATATTTT	CASSYYSHDSGNTIYF
.	TRBJ1-5	TRBD1	TRBV2	TGTGCCAGCAAGGAGGGACAGGGAAATCAGCCCCAGCATTTT	CASKEGQGNQPQHF
.	TRBJ1-4	.	TRBV4-1	TGCGCCAGCAGCCAAGGGCGAACAGCCAGTAATGAAAAACTGTTTTTT	CASSQGRTASNEKLFF